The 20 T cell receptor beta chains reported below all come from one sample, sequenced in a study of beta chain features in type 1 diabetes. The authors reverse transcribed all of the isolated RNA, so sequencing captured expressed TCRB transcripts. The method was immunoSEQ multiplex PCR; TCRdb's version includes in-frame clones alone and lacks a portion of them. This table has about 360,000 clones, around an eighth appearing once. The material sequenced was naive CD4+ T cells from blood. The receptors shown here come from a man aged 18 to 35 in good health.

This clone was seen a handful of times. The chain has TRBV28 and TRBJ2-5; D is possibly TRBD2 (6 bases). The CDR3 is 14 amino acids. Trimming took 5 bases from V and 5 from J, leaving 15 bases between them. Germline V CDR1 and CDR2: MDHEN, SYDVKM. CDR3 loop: CASSIPGRRETQYF. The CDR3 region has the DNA TGTGCCAGCAGTATCCCGGGGAGGCGGGAGACCCAGTACTTC.

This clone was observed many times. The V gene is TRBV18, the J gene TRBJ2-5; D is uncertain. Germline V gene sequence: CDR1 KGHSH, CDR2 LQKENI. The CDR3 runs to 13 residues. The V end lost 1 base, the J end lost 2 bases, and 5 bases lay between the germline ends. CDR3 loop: CASSPQTQETQYF. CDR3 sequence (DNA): TGTGCCAGCTCACCACAGACTCAAGAGACCCAGTACTTC.

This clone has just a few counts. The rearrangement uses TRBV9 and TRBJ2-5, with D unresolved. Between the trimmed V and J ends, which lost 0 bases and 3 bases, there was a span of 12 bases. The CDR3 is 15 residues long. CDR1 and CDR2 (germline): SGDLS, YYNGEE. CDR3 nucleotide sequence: TGTGCCAGCAGCGTAGGGGTGCGTCGGGAAGAGACCCAGTACTTC. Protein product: CASSVGVRREETQYF.

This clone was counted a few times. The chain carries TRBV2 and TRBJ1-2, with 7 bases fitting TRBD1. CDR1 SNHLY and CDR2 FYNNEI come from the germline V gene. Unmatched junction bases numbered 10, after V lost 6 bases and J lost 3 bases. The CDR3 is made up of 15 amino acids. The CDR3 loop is CASRYRDSLDYGYTF. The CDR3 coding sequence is TGTGCCAGCAGGTACCGGGACAGCCTCGACTATGGCTACACCTTC.

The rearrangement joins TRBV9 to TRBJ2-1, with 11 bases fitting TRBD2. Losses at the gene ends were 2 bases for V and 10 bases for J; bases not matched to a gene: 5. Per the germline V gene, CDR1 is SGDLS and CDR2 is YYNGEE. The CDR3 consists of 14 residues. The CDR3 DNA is TGTGCCAGCAGCGTTACTAGCGGGAGCAGCGAGCAGTTCTTC. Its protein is CASSVTSGSSEQFF.

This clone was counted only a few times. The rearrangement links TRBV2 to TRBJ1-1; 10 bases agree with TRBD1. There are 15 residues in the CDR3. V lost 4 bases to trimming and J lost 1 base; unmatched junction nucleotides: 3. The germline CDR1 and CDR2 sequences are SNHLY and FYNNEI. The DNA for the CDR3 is TGTGCCAGCAGTGCACGGACAGGGGGGAACACTGAAGCTTTCTTT. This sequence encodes CASSARTGGNTEAFF.

CDR3 sequence (DNA): TGTGCCAGCAGTGGAAGGACAGGGGACACCGGGGAGCTGTTTTTT. As protein: CASSGRTGDTGELFF. V and J are TRBV6-5 and TRBJ2-2; 9 positions match TRBD1. The CDR3 is 15 residues long. V was pared by 5 bases and J by 3 bases, with 4 bases of the junction left unmatched. From germline, CDR1 is MNHEY and CDR2 SVGAGI.

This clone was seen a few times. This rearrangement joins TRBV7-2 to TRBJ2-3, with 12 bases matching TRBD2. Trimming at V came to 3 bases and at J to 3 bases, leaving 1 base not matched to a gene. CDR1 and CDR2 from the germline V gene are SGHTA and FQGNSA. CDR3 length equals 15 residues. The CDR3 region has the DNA TGTGCCAGCAGCTTGGGACTAGCGGGTACAGATACGCAGTATTTT. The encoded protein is CASSLGLAGTDTQYF. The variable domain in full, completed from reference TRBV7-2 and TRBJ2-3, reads GAGVSQSPSNKVTEKGKDVELRCDPISGHTALYWYRQSLGQGLEFLIYFQGNSAPDKSGLPSDRFSAERTGGSVSTLTIQRTQQEDSAVYLCASSLGLAGTDTQYFGPGTRLTVL.

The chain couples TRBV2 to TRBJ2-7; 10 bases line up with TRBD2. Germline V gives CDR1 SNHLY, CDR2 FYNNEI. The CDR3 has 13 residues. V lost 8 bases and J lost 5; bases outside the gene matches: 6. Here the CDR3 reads CASSQREGDEQYF. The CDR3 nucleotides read TGTGCCAGCTCTCAGCGGGAGGGGGACGAGCAGTACTTC.

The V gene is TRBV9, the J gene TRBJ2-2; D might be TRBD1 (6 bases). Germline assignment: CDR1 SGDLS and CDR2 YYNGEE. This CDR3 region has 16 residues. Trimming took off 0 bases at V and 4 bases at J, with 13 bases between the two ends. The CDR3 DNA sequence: TGTGCCAGCAGCGTAGATTCACAGGGACGCACCGGGGAGCTGTTTTTT. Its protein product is CASSVDSQGRTGELFF.

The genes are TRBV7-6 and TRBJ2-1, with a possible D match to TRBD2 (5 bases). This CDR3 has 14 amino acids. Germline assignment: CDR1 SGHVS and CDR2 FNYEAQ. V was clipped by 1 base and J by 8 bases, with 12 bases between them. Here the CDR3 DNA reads TGTGCCAGCAGCTTAGGAAGGAGCGGCCATGAGCAGTTCTTC. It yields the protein CASSLGRSGHEQFF.

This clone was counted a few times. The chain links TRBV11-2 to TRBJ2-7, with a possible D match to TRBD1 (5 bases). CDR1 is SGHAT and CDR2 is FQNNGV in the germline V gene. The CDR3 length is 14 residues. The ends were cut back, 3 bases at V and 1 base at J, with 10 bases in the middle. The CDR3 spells CASSFPGISYEQYF. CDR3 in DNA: TGTGCCAGCAGCTTCCCAGGGATATCCTACGAGCAGTACTTC.

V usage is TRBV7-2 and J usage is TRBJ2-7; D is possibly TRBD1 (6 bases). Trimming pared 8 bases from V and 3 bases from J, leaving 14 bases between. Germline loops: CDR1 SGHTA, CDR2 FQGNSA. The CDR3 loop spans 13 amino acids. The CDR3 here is CASCRTADYEQYF. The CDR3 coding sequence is TGTGCCAGCTGTAGGACAGCGGACTACGAGCAGTACTTC.

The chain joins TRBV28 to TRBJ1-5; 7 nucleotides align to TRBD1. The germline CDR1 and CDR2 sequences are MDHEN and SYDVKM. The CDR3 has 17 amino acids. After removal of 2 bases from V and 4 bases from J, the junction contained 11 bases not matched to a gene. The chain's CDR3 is CASSLVPEGARNQPQHF. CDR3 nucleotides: TGTGCCAGCAGTTTAGTACCCGAGGGGGCTCGTAATCAGCCCCAGCATTTT.

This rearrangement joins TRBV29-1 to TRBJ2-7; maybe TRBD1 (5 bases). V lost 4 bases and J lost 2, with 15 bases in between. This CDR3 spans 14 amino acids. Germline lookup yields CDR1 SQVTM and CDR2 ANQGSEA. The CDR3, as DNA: TGCAGCGTTGCTAGTCAGGGCCGCGCCTACGAGCAGTACTTC. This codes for CSVASQGRAYEQYF.

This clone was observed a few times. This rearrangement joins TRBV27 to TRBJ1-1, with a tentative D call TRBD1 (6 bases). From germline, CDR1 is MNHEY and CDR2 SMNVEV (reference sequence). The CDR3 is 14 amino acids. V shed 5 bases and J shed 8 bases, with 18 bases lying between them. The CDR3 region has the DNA TGTGCCAGCAGTCTAATTGGACAGAAAATCGAAGCTTTCTTT. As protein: CASSLIGQKIEAFF.

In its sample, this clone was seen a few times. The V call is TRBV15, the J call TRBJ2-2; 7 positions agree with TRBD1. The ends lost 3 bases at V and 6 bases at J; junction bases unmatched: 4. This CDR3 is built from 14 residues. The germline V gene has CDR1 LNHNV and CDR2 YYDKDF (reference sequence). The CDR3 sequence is CATSRQTGPGELFF. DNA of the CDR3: TGTGCCACCAGCAGGCAGACAGGGCCCGGGGAGCTGTTTTTT.

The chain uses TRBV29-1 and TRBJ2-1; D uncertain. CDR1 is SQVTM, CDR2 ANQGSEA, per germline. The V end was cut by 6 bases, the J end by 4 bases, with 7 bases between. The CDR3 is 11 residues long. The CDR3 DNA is TGCAGCGTCCCCTTGTACAATGAGCAGTTCTTC. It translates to CSVPLYNEQFF.

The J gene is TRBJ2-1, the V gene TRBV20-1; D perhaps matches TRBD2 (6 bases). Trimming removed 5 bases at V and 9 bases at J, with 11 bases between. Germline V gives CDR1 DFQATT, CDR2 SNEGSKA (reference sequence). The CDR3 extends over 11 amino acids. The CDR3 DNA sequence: TGCAGTGCTTCGGGAGCCGGTGAGCAGTTCTTC. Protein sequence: CSASGAGEQFF.

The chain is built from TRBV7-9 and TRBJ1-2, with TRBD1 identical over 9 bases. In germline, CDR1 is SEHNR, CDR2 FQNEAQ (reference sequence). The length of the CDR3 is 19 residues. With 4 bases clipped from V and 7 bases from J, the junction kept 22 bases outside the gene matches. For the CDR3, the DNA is TGTGCCAGCAGCTCGCGCAGAGGTCTAATCCGGGACAGGGTGATTGGCTACACCTTC. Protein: CASSSRRGLIRDRVIGYTF.